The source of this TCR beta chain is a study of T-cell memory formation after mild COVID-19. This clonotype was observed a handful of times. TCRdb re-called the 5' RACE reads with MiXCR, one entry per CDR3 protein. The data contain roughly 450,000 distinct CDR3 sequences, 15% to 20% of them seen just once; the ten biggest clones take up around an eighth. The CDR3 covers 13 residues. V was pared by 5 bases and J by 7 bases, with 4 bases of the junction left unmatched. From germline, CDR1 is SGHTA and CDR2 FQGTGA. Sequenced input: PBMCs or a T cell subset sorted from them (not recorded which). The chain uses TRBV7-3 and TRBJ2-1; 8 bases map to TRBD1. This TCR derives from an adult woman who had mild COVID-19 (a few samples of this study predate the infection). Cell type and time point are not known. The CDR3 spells CASSARQGNEQFF. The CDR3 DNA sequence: TGTGCCAGCAGCGCTCGACAGGGGAATGAGCAGTTCTTC.